Described below is a single TCR beta chain sequence and its context. The antigen remains unidentified. These data belong to a study of T cell responses to AZD1222 COVID-19 vaccine. Regarding the study as a whole: Nearly half of the spike-specific TCRs reportedly recognize variant regions that carry no mutations. When two AZD1222 doses had been given, Spike-specific TCR breadth and depth rose. Vaccine-associated CD4 TCRs ranged over spike, dominating at 160-218 and 743-854. No day 14 peak samples; only post-peak repertoires were characterized.

Using immunoSEQ multiplex PCR, the repertoire was profiled, and TCRdb retains in-frame clones only, with some absent. In the table there are 150,000 to 180,000 clones, about nine tenths of which are singletons. From germline, CDR1 is MDHEN and CDR2 SYDVKM. CDR3 length: 17 amino acids. J gave up 0 bases and V 6 bases, and 11 bases lay outside the gene matches. This receptor was taken from an adult who had recovered from COVID-19. The chain links TRBV28 to TRBJ1-1; 9 nucleotides line up with TRBD1. Sequencing used peripheral blood, obtained after recovery from COVID-19. The CDR3 sequence: CASRVTGGRGMNTEAFF. CDR3 in DNA: TGTGCCAGCAGGGTTACAGGGGGCAGAGGAATGAACACTGAAGCTTTCTTT. The variable domain in full, with the rest retrieved from reference TRBV28 and TRBJ1-1, is DVKVTQSSRYLVKRTGEKVFLECVQDMDHENMFWYRQDPGLGLRLIYFSYDVKMKEKGDIPEGYSVSREKKERFSLILESASTNQTSMYLCASRVTGGRGMNTEAFFGQGTRLTVV.